Presented here are 17 T cell receptor beta chains from one specimen sequenced in a study of cytomegalovirus exposure and HLA in healthy donors. Primers included in the PCR were 60 Vbeta and 13 Jbeta primers. Produced via immunoSEQ multiplex PCR; TCRdb's table is partial and in-frame only. This table has approximately 120,000 clones, approximately 71% appearing once. Input material: PBMCs. These receptors were obtained from a woman aged 70-85 years in good health and CMV-seropositive.

The chain employs TRBV7-8 and TRBJ2-7, with D perhaps matching TRBD2 (6 bases). Germline CDR1 SGHVS, CDR2 FQNEAQ. This CDR3 is 13 amino acids long. The germline V and J ends were trimmed by 8 bases and 4 bases, with 15 bases remaining between them. The CDR3 region is CASGDGGPYEQYF. The CDR3, as DNA: TGTGCCAGCGGCGACGGAGGGCCGTACGAGCAGTACTTC.

V gene TRBV7-6 combines with J gene TRBJ1-5; D gene unclear. The CDR3 contains 14 residues. Trimming stripped 5 bases from V and 2 bases from J, with 10 bases between. Germline V CDR1 and CDR2: SGHVS, FNYEAQ. The CDR3 sequence: CASSPDGGNQPQHF. CDR3 DNA sequence: TGTGCCAGCAGCCCGGACGGGGGCAATCAGCCCCAGCATTTT.

V and J are TRBV6-6 and TRBJ1-2, with D tentatively TRBD1 (5 bases). Between the trimmed V and J ends, which lost 6 bases and 8 bases, there was a span of 16 bases. The CDR3 is 13 residues long. CDR1 and CDR2 (germline): MNHNY, SVGAGI (reference sequence). The CDR3 nucleotides are TGTGCCAGCAGCCCTTGGCAGGGCGAGGGCTACACCTTC. Amino acids: CASSPWQGEGYTF.

This clone was found a few times. The rearrangement joins TRBV7-2 to TRBJ2-7; D call uncertain. This CDR3 is built from 13 residues. The ends were cut back, 7 bases at V and 2 bases at J, with 12 bases in the middle. Germline CDR1 and CDR2: SGHTA and FQGNSA. The CDR3 sequence is CASNLTPTYEQYF. CDR3 bases: TGTGCCAGCAACCTGACTCCGACCTACGAGCAGTACTTC.

This clone was detected only a few times. V is TRBV7-2 and J is TRBJ1-6; maybe TRBD1 (5 bases). Trimming left V 0 bases short and J 15 bases short, with 12 bases between. The length of the CDR3 is 13 residues. Germline CDR1 is SGHTA and CDR2 is FQGNSA. The CDR3 spells CASSLALGRVLHF. The CDR3 DNA reads TGTGCCAGCAGCTTAGCGCTGGGCAGGGTCCTCCACTTT. Based on the CDR3 plus reference TRBV7-2 and TRBJ1-6, the full variable domain is GAGVSQSPSNKVTEKGKDVELRCDPISGHTALYWYRQSLGQGLEFLIYFQGNSAPDKSGLPSDRFSAERTGGSVSTLTIQRTQQEDSAVYLCASSLALGRVLHFGNGTRLTVT.

This clone was seen a handful of times. The rearrangement joins TRBV10-2 to TRBJ2-1; D uncertain. Germline V gene data show CDR1 as WSHSY and CDR2 as SAAADI. Trimming left V 4 bases short and J 4 bases short, with 11 bases between. There are 14 residues in the CDR3. The DNA for the CDR3 is TGCGCCAGCAGTGCCCAACTCCCTTACAATGAGCAGTTCTTC. Translation: CASSAQLPYNEQFF.

This chain connects TRBV5-6 to TRBJ2-7; D perhaps matches TRBD1 (6 bases). This CDR3 region has 15 residues. Trimming took off 4 bases at V and 0 bases at J, with 14 bases between the two ends. Germline loops: CDR1 SGHDT, CDR2 YYEEEE. CDR3 region: CASSLRGSLSYEQYF. The DNA for the CDR3 is TGTGCCAGCAGCCTGAGGGGGTCGCTCTCCTACGAGCAGTACTTC.

This clone was counted only a few times. This CDR3 reads CASSPAGPGNTIYF. In nucleotides, the CDR3 is TGTGCCAGCAGCCCTGCAGGTCCTGGAAACACCATATATTTT. The chain links TRBV4-2 to TRBJ1-3; D call uncertain. V lost 4 bases and J 2 bases, leaving 9 bases between the germline ends. Germline V gene data show CDR1 as LGHNA and CDR2 as YNFKEQ. CDR3 length: 14 amino acids.

The V and J genes are TRBV5-1 and TRBJ2-3; tentatively, D is TRBD1 (6 bases). This CDR3 spans 16 amino acids. Germline V gives CDR1 SGHRS, CDR2 YFSETQ. The V end lost 2 bases, the J end lost 2 bases, and 15 bases lay between the germline ends. Here the CDR3 DNA reads TGCGCCAGCAGCTTAGTGGGACAACTGATCACAGATACGCAGTATTTT. This gives the protein CASSLVGQLITDTQYF. The variable domain in full, completed from reference TRBV5-1 and TRBJ2-3, reads KAGVTQTPRYLIKTRGQQVTLSCSPISGHRSVSWYQQTPGQGLQFLFEYFSETQRNKGNFPGRFSGRQFSNSRSEMNVSTLELGDSALYLCASSLVGQLITDTQYFGPGTRLTVL.

The chain couples TRBV30 to TRBJ2-6; TRBD2 is a possible D gene (7 bases). Germline lookup yields CDR1 GTSNPN and CDR2 SVGIG (reference sequence). The CDR3 extends over 16 amino acids. V lost 3 bases to trimming and J lost 2 bases, with 14 bases between them. The CDR3 DNA reads as TGTGCCTGGAGCTTACAGGGAGGGGCTGGGGCCAACGTCCTGACTTTC. This gives the protein CAWSLQGGAGANVLTF. The variable domain in full, with the rest retrieved from reference TRBV30 and TRBJ2-6, is SQTIHQWPATLVQPVGSPLSLECTVEGTSNPNLYWYRQAAGRGLQLLFYSVGIGQISSEVPQNLSASRPQDRQFILSSKKLLLSDSGFYLCAWSLQGGAGANVLTFGAGSRLTVL.

V is TRBV6-5 and J is TRBJ1-1, with 11 bases identical to TRBD1. J gave up 4 bases and V 10 bases, and 8 bases lay outside the gene matches. The CDR3 extends over 14 amino acids. The germline CDR1 and CDR2 sequences are MNHEY and SVGAGI. CDR3 coding DNA: TGTGCCATTGGACAGGGGGCCCTGGGCACTGAAGCTTTCTTT. Translating gives CAIGQGALGTEAFF.

The V call is TRBV6-1, the J call TRBJ2-1, with a weak D call TRBD1 (5 bases). The CDR3 totals 15 residues. V lost 7 bases, J lost 9 bases, and 22 bases lay in between. Germline CDR1 reads MNHNS; CDR2 reads SASEGT. CDR3 in amino acids: CASTTGGSIRVEQFF. CDR3 nucleotides: TGTGCCAGCACGACGGGTGGCAGCATCAGGGTTGAGCAGTTCTTC.

The chain uses TRBV19 and TRBJ2-3; 7 bases map to TRBD1. CDR1 is LNHDA, CDR2 SQIVND, per germline (reference sequence). The CDR3 is 14 amino acids. Losses at the gene ends were 7 bases for V and 1 base for J; bases not matched to a gene: 5. CDR3 protein: CASNTGVGTDTQYF. As DNA, the CDR3 is TGTGCCAGTAACACAGGGGTTGGCACAGATACGCAGTATTTT.

The rearrangement joins TRBV15 to TRBJ1-1, with D maybe TRBD1 (5 bases). This CDR3 has 13 amino acids. Germline V gives CDR1 LNHNV, CDR2 YYDKDF (reference sequence). Trimming took 3 bases from V and 3 from J, leaving 8 bases between them. CDR3 loop: CATSRRGDTEAFF. The CDR3 DNA reads TGTGCCACCAGCAGGCGGGGGGACACTGAAGCTTTCTTT.

V gene TRBV5-1 combines with J gene TRBJ1-6; D remains ambiguous. CDR1 is SGHRS and CDR2 is YFSETQ in the germline V gene. This CDR3 has 13 amino acids. V lost 4 bases, J lost 7 bases, and 9 bases lay in between. The CDR3: CASSATLNSPLHF. The CDR3 DNA is TGCGCCAGCAGCGCCACTCTCAATTCACCCCTCCACTTT. The full variable domain, completed using reference TRBV5-1 and TRBJ1-6, is KAGVTQTPRYLIKTRGQQVTLSCSPISGHRSVSWYQQTPGQGLQFLFEYFSETQRNKGNFPGRFSGRQFSNSRSEMNVSTLELGDSALYLCASSATLNSPLHFGNGTRLTVT.

Comment on this clone: Other DNA sequences within the sample encode an identical CDR3. This rearrangement joins TRBV6-5 to TRBJ1-1; D is ambiguous. The CDR3 is 15 residues long. V lost 2 bases to trimming and J lost 11 bases, with 21 bases between them. Germline CDR1 MNHEY, CDR2 SVGAGI. The CDR3 DNA is TGTGCCAGCAGTTACGCGTCGGGGATCCCGCTTGGGGCTTTCTTT. It encodes CASSYASGIPLGAFF.

This clone was seen a single time. The chain couples TRBV6-6 to TRBJ2-7; possibly TRBD1 for D (7 bases). V was shortened by 6 bases and J by 0 bases, with 15 bases between the two germline ends. This CDR3 region has 15 residues. Germline V gene data show CDR1 as MNHNY and CDR2 as SVGAGI (reference sequence). The CDR3 DNA is TGTGCCAGCAGCAGGGGGGAGCTCAGCTCCTACGAGCAGTACTTC. It specifies CASSRGELSSYEQYF.